One and the same sample provided the 5 T cell receptor beta chains below, sequenced in a study of CD8 T cells in ankylosing spondylitis. TCRdb called the 5' RACE reads again in MiXCR, with one record for every CDR3 protein. The sample consists of 200,000 to 300,000 distinct CDR3 sequences, 30% to 35% of them appearing once. The sequencing sample was made of blood, either unsorted or a sorted T cell fraction (not recorded which). These receptors came from a male donor with ankylosing spondylitis or in good health (not recorded which).

The rearrangement uses TRBV3-1 and TRBJ2-1; TRBD1 might be the D (6 bases). This CDR3 is 14 amino acids long. Trimming removed 4 bases from V and 4 bases from J, with 11 bases in between. Germline CDR1 is LGHDT and CDR2 is YNNKEL (reference sequence). This CDR3 reads CASSRGQNYNEQFF. CDR3 nucleotides: TGTGCCAGCAGCCGGGGACAAAATTACAATGAGCAGTTCTTC.

This clonotype has a single count. The CDR3 here is CASSTVRGAHEQFF. The CDR3 nucleotides read TGTGCCAGCAGCACGGTTCGGGGGGCTCATGAGCAGTTCTTC. The rearrangement links TRBV7-2 to TRBJ2-1, with D tentatively TRBD2 (7 bases). The CDR3 contains 14 residues. Trimming removed 5 bases at V and 8 bases at J, with 16 bases between. Germline V gene data show CDR1 as SGHTA and CDR2 as FQGNSA.

This chain joins TRBV20-1 and TRBJ1-4; D gene ambiguous. The germline V gene encodes CDR1 DFQATT and CDR2 SNEGSKA (reference sequence). V shed 0 bases and J shed 7 bases, with 9 bases lying between them. This CDR3 comprises 13 residues. The CDR3 spells CSARDFLTEKLFF. The CDR3 DNA sequence: TGCAGTGCTAGAGATTTTCTAACTGAAAAACTGTTTTTT.

This sequence joins TRBV10-3 and TRBJ2-7, with 7 bases fitting TRBD1. V gave up 8 bases and J gave up 2 bases; unmatched junction bases: 3. The CDR3 spans 12 residues. From germline, CDR1 is ENHRY and CDR2 SYGVKD. The CDR3 bases are TGTGCCATCGGGGGACAGCCCTACGAGCAGTACTTC. Its protein is CAIGGQPYEQYF.

The chain is built from TRBV4-1 and TRBJ1-1, with D unclear. The germline V gene encodes CDR1 MGHRA and CDR2 YSYEKL. The CDR3 loop spans 13 amino acids. Trimming removed 1 base at V and 4 bases at J, with 7 bases between. Written as DNA, the CDR3 is TGCGCCAGCAGCCAAGTTGAAAGCACTGAAGCTTTCTTT. Translated, it gives CASSQVESTEAFF.